The T cell receptor (beta chain) described here comes from a study of T cells in tumors after PD-1 blockade. Sequencing used immunoSEQ multiplex PCR; TCRdb keeps in-frame clones, though not all of them. The sample has about 33,000 clones; around four fifths are singletons. V shed 2 bases and J shed 5 bases, with 12 bases lying between them. From germline, CDR1 is SGHDN and CDR2 FVKESK. CDR3 length equals 14 residues. This sequence originates from a human donor with basal cell carcinoma. Sequencing used PBMCs, obtained before anti-PD-1 treatment. The chain couples TRBV14 to TRBJ1-1; D call uncertain. The CDR3 spells CASSQRTARTEAFF. The DNA of the CDR3 is TGTGCCAGCAGCCAAAGAACAGCAAGGACTGAAGCTTTCTTT.